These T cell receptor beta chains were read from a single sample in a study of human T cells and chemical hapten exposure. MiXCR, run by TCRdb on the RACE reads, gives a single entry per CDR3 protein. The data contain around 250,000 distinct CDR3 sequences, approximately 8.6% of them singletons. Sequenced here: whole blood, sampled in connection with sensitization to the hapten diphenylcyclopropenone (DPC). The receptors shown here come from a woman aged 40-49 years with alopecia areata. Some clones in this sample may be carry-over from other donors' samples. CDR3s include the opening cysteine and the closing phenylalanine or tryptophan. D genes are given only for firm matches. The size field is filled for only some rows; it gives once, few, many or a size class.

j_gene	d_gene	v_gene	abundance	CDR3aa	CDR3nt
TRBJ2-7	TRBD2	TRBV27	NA	CASSLSGAGAFEQYF	TGTGCCAGCAGTTTATCGGGAGCGGGAGCCTTCGAGCAGTACTTC
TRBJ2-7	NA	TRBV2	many	CASSERGSVYEQYF	TGTGCCAGCAGTGAAAGGGGCAGCGTCTACGAGCAGTACTTC
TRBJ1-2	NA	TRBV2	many	CASQLDIGGYTF	TGTGCCAGCCAATTGGACATCGGTGGCTACACCTTC
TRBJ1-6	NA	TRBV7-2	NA	CASSLAGGGSPLHF	TGTGCCAGCAGCTTAGCTGGGGGAGGTTCACCCCTCCACTTT
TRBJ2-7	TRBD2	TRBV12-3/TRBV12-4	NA	CASSGTSGTLEQYF	TGTGCCAGCAGTGGGACTAGCGGGACCCTCGAGCAGTACTTC
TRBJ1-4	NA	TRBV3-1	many	CASSQGGLNEKLFF	TGTGCCAGCAGCCAAGGAGGGCTTAACGAAAAACTGTTTTTT
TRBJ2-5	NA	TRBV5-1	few	CASRSTVQETQYF	TGCGCCAGCAGGTCGACAGTTCAAGAGACCCAGTACTTC
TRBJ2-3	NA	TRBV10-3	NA	CATTRGASTDTQYF	TGTGCCACCACTAGGGGGGCTAGCACAGATACGCAGTATTTT
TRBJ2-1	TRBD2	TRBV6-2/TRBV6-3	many	CASSGGLAGGEQFF	TGTGCCAGCAGTGGGGGACTAGCGGGGGGTGAGCAGTTCTTC
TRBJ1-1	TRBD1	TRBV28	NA	CASSLWVNQGAMNTEAFF	TGTGCCAGCAGTTTATGGGTGAATCAGGGGGCAATGAACACTGAAGCTTTCTTT
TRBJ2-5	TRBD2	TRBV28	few	CASSFGLAGGRQETQYF	TGTGCCAGCAGTTTCGGACTAGCGGGAGGCCGCCAAGAGACCCAGTACTTC
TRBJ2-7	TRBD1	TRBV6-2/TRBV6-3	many	CASSPLDRAEQYF	TGTGCCAGCAGCCCCTTGGACAGGGCCGAGCAGTACTTC
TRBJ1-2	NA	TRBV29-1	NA	CSVEDGTVHGYTF	TGCAGCGTTGAAGATGGTACGGTCCATGGCTACACCTTC
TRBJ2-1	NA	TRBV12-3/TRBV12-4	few	CASSLTFRDNEQFF	TGTGCCAGCAGCCTGACTTTCCGAGACAATGAGCAGTTCTTC
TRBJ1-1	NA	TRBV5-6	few	CASSLRRVAPGAFF	TGTGCCAGCAGCTTGCGGAGGGTGGCCCCCGGAGCTTTCTTT
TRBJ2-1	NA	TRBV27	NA	CASSSEVTPWEQFF	TGTGCCAGCAGTTCAGAGGTGACTCCTTGGGAGCAGTTCTTC
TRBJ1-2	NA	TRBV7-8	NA	CASSLVTSYYGYTF	TGTGCCAGCAGCTTAGTAACGTCTTACTATGGCTACACCTTC